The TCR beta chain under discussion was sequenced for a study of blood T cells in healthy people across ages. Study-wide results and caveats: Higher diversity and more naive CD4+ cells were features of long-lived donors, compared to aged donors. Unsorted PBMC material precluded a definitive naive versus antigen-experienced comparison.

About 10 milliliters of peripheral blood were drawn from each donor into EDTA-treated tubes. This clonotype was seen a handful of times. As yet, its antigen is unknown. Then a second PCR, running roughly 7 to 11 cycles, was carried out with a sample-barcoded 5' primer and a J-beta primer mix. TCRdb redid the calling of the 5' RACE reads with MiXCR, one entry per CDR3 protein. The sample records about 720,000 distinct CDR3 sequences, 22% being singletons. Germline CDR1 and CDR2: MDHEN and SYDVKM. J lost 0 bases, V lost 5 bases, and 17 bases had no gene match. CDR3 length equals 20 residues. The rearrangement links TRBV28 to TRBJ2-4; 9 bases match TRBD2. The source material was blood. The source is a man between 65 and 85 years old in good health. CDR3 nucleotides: TGTGCCAGCAGTCCGACCCTGGGTGTGCGGGAGGGCCTAGCCAAAAACATTCAGTACTTC. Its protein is CASSPTLGVREGLAKNIQYF.